Shown below are 17 T cell receptor beta chains from a single sample sequenced in a study of cytomegalovirus exposure and HLA in healthy donors. The table came from immunoSEQ multiplex PCR; TCRdb's copy has only in-frame clones and leaves some out. The sample holds under 250,000 clones; around nine tenths are singletons and the top ten take 2% to 2.5%. The specimen was PBMCs. These receptors originate from a woman younger than 30 in good health and CMV-seropositive.

This chain connects TRBV13 to TRBJ2-1, with 12 bases lining up with TRBD2. CDR1 and CDR2 (germline): PRHDT, FYEKMQ (reference sequence). The junction had 9 bases not matched to a gene; V was cut back by 5 bases and J by 4 bases. This CDR3 contains 17 residues. In DNA, the CDR3 is TGTGCCAGCAGCCGGACTAGCGGGACCCGGGGTTACAATGAGCAGTTCTTC. It is translated as CASSRTSGTRGYNEQFF.

The genes are TRBV27 and TRBJ1-2; D unresolved. The CDR3 totals 13 residues. The germline CDR1 and CDR2 sequences are MNHEY and SMNVEV (reference sequence). V shed 4 bases and J shed 4 bases, with 10 bases lying between them. CDR3 nucleotide sequence: TGTGCCAGCAGTTCCCGCCCGGGCTATGGCTACACCTTC. As protein: CASSSRPGYGYTF.

The chain recombines TRBV4-1 with TRBJ2-7; 13 nucleotides line up with TRBD2. CDR1 is MGHRA, CDR2 YSYEKL, per germline. The CDR3 length is 15 residues. With 6 bases clipped from V and 7 bases from J, the junction kept 9 bases outside the gene matches. The CDR3 sequence: CASSILAGGAKEQYF. The CDR3 nucleotides are TGCGCCAGCAGTATACTAGCGGGAGGGGCTAAGGAGCAGTACTTC.

This clone was seen only once. The J gene is TRBJ2-1, the V gene TRBV29-1, with D unclear. V lost 7 bases, J lost 6 bases, and 7 bases lay in between. This CDR3 has 10 amino acids. The germline CDR1 and CDR2 sequences are SQVTM and ANQGSEA. The DNA of the CDR3 is TGCAGCGCCCGAGGCAATGAGCAGTTCTTC. Residues: CSARGNEQFF.

The chain recombines TRBV5-1 with TRBJ1-1; no clear D. The length of the CDR3 is 14 residues. The V and J ends lost 4 bases and 3 bases respectively, with 13 bases between them. Germline CDR1 reads SGHRS; CDR2 reads YFSETQ. The chain's CDR3 is CASSPPERDTEAFF. The CDR3 nucleotides are TGCGCCAGCAGCCCCCCGGAGAGGGACACTGAAGCTTTCTTT.

The chain employs TRBV27 and TRBJ2-5; no clear D gene. The CDR3 sequence is 15 residues long. CDR1 MNHEY and CDR2 SMNVEV come from the germline V gene (reference sequence). Trimming took off 2 bases at V and 1 base at J, with 11 bases between the two ends. DNA of the CDR3: TGTGCCAGCAGTTTAGAATCTGGCGGCCAAGAGACCCAGTACTTC. This codes for CASSLESGGQETQYF.

This clone occurred a few times. The gene calls are TRBV18 and TRBJ1-2, with D uncertain. The CDR3 sequence is 14 residues long. V was clipped by 0 bases and J by 8 bases, with 13 bases between them. Germline V gene lookup returns CDR1 KGHSH and CDR2 LQKENI. The CDR3 coding sequence is TGTGCCAGCTCACCACCAAGCCTCGAGGGAGGCTACACCTTC. It is translated as CASSPPSLEGGYTF. The full variable domain, its missing parts supplied by reference TRBV18 and TRBJ1-2, is NAGVMQNPRHLVRRRGQEARLRCSPMKGHSHVYWYRQLPEEGLKFMVYLQKENIIDESGMPKERFSAEFPKEGPSILRIQQVVRGDSAAYFCASSPPSLEGGYTFGSGTRLTVV.

The chain combines TRBV9 with TRBJ2-2; D is unresolved. Between the trimmed V and J ends, which lost 0 bases and 0 bases, there was a span of 12 bases. Germline V CDR1 and CDR2: SGDLS, YYNGEE. The CDR3 totals 17 residues. CDR3 sequence: CASSVGSNRANTGELFF. In nucleotides, the CDR3 is TGTGCCAGCAGCGTAGGTAGCAACCGAGCGAACACCGGGGAGCTGTTTTTT.

The chain carries TRBV27 and TRBJ2-7, with TRBD1 identical over 12 bases. This CDR3 is built from 14 residues. Trimming took 6 bases from V and 5 from J; bases not matched to a gene: 5. CDR1 MNHEY and CDR2 SMNVEV come from the germline V gene (reference sequence). The CDR3 sequence: CASSWDRGRHEQYF. The CDR3 nucleotides are TGTGCCAGCAGCTGGGACAGGGGGCGCCACGAGCAGTACTTC.

The J gene is TRBJ2-7, the V gene TRBV4-2, with 8 nucleotides matching TRBD2. The CDR3 runs to 16 residues. The V gene end was trimmed by 4 bases and the J gene end by 0 bases; junction bases not matched to a gene: 8. Per germline, CDR1 LGHNA and CDR2 YNFKEQ. CDR3 loop: CASSLLGREGSYEQYF. The DNA for the CDR3 is TGTGCCAGCAGCCTCCTCGGACGGGAGGGCTCCTACGAGCAGTACTTC.

The chain recombines TRBV5-4 with TRBJ1-5; TRBD1 might be the D (5 bases). Trimming stripped 10 bases from V and 4 bases from J, with 15 bases between. CDR3 length: 13 residues. The germline CDR1 and CDR2 sequences are SGHNT and YYREEE (reference sequence). CDR3 amino acids: CAWGVAGNQPQHF. The CDR3 DNA is TGTGCCTGGGGGGTGGCGGGAAATCAGCCCCAGCATTTT.

The chain employs TRBV6-1 and TRBJ2-7; D ambiguous. This CDR3 comprises 13 residues. V gave up 0 bases and J gave up 3 bases, with 6 bases separating them. The germline gives CDR1 MNHNS, CDR2 SASEGT. The DNA for the CDR3 is TGTGCCAGCAGTGAAGCGAGCTACTACGAGCAGTACTTC. This encodes CASSEASYYEQYF.

The chain's CDR3 is CASSDRDRAYNEQFF. DNA of the CDR3: TGTGCCAGCAGCGACCGGGACAGGGCTTACAATGAGCAGTTCTTC. The chain recombines TRBV9 with TRBJ2-1, with 9 positions matching TRBD1. The J segment lost 4 bases and the V segment lost 3 bases, leaving 5 bases of the junction unmatched. Germline CDR1 SGDLS, CDR2 YYNGEE. CDR3 size: 15 residues.

In regard to this clone: The junction departs from germline at one end; a sequencing error may be responsible. This sample also contains other DNA sequences that code for the same CDR3. The J gene is TRBJ2-7, the V gene TRBV29-1, with no clear D. This CDR3 is 11 amino acids long. Germline V gene sequence: CDR1 SQVTM, CDR2 ANQGSEA. The CDR3 DNA reads TGCAGTGTTGGGCTCGAATACGAGCAGTACTTC. This translates into CSVGLEYEQYF.

The chain recombines TRBV9 with TRBJ2-7, with no clear D. The ends were cut back, 3 bases at V and 2 bases at J, with 12 bases in the middle. This CDR3 has 14 amino acids. CDR1 and CDR2 from the germline V gene are SGDLS and YYNGEE. The CDR3 here is CASSASGNTYEQYF. As DNA, the CDR3 is TGTGCCAGCAGCGCCTCAGGAAACACCTACGAGCAGTACTTC.

CDR3 nucleotide sequence: TGTGCCACCAGCCTTCCTCACGGGGGCACTGAAGCTTTCTTT. It codes for CATSLPHGGTEAFF. The chain is built from TRBV15 and TRBJ1-1; possible D gene TRBD1, 5 bases. The CDR3 spans 14 residues. Between the trimmed V and J ends, which lost 5 bases and 4 bases, there was a span of 14 bases. Germline loops: CDR1 LNHNV, CDR2 YYDKDF (reference sequence).

J is TRBJ2-1 and V is TRBV5-4, with TRBD2 matching over 7 bases. Germline V gene sequence: CDR1 SGHNT, CDR2 YYREEE (reference sequence). The CDR3 spans 13 residues. Trimming took 4 bases from V and 9 from J; bases not matched to a gene: 7. This CDR3 is CASSVGGGLEQFF. In DNA form, the CDR3 reads TGTGCCAGCAGCGTGGGGGGGGGTCTTGAGCAGTTCTTC.